This T cell receptor (beta chain) was profiled in a study of PD-1 blockade in classical Hodgkin lymphoma. Details on this clone: Its antigen is currently unknown.

The germline V gene has CDR1 SGHRS and CDR2 YFSETQ. This CDR3 contains 15 residues. V was clipped by 4 bases and J by 1 base; unmatched bases: 3. Study results and limitations: The study reported lower baseline TCR diversity in newly diagnosed patients than in healthy donors.

Time point in this sample: newly diagnosed, previously untreated cHL patient sample. With magnetic negative selection, CD4+ T cells were purified from PBMCs that had been thawed. The protocol was immunoSEQ multiplex PCR, while the TCRdb copy is restricted to in-frame clones and leaves out a portion. This sample has approximately 25,000 clones, with 75% to 95% found just once. Source material: CD4+ T cells from blood. V usage is TRBV5-1 and J usage is TRBJ2-4; 9 bases fit TRBD1. The sequence was obtained from a human donor with classical Hodgkin lymphoma. The CDR3 sequence is CASSRTGVAKNIQYF. In DNA, the CDR3 is TGCGCCAGCAGCCGGACAGGGGTTGCCAAAAACATTCAGTACTTC.